The present TCR beta chain was sequenced within a study of Graves' ophthalmopathy and Graves' hyperthyroidism. Across the whole study: The authors collected peripheral blood at initial diagnosis, before any treatment.

Findings of the study overall: The blood repertoire also included most expanded thyroid clonotypes above 0.001 frequency.

Diagnosis used clinical symptoms, serum thyroxine, TRAb, thyroid ultrasound and orbital computed tomography. The CDR3 is 14 residues long. V lost 5 bases and J 4 bases, leaving 14 bases between the germline ends. The TCR beta CDR3 regions underwent amplification from RNA transcripts. HTBI primers were used in a first-round RT-PCR, which preceded a second-round multiplex PCR. TCRdb recomputed calls from the multiplex PCR reads with MiXCR, one row per CDR3 protein. This table holds 350,000 to 400,000 distinct CDR3 sequences, just over 15% found once. This clonotype was seen at least ten times. Its antigen is not known.

This TCR was sampled from a young woman with stable Graves' hyperthyroidism. The source material was peripheral blood. The genes are TRBV12-3 or TRBV12-4 and TRBJ1-1; no clear D. CDR3 protein: CASSPNEGGTEAFF. CDR3 in DNA: TGTGCCAGCAGTCCGAATGAGGGTGGCACTGAAGCTTTCTTT.